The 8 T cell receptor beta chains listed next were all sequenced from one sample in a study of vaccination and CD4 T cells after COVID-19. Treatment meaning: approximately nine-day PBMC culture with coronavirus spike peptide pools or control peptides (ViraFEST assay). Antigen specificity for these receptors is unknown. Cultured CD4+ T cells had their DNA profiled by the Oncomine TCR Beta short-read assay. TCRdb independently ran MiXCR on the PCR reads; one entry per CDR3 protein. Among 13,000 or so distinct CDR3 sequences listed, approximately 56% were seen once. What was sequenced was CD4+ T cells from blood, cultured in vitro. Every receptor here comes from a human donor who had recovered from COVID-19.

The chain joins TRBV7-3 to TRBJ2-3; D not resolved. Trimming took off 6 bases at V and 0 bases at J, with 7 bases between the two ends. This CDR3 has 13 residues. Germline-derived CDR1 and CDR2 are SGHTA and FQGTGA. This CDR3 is CASSISSTDTQYF. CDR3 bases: TGTGCCAGCAGTATCAGTAGCACAGATACGCAGTATTTT.

CDR3 protein: CASSYRTGARISNQPQHF. For the CDR3, the DNA is TGTGCCAGCAGTTATCGGACAGGGGCCCGTATTAGCAATCAGCCCCAGCATTTT. The chain combines TRBV6-2 or TRBV6-3 with TRBJ1-5; 9 nucleotides agree with TRBD1. Germline CDR1 MNHEY, CDR2 SVGEGT. This CDR3 comprises 18 residues. Trimming cost V 3 bases and J 0 bases; bases outside gene matches: 9.

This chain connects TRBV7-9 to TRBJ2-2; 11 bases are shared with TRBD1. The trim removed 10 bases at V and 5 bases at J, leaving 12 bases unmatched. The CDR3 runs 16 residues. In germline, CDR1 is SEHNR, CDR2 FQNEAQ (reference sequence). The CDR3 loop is CATPPGQGVWTGELFF. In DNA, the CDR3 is TGTGCCACTCCCCCGGGACAGGGGGTGTGGACCGGGGAGCTGTTTTTT.

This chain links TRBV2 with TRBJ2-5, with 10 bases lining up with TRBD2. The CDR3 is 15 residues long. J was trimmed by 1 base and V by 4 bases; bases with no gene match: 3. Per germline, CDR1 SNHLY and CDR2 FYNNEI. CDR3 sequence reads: CASSGAGGPQETQYF. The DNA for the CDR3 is TGTGCCAGCAGTGGAGCGGGAGGGCCCCAAGAGACCCAGTACTTC.

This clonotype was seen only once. CDR3: CASIQDRGRSEAFF. The CDR3 coding sequence is TGTGCCAGCATTCAAGACAGGGGTAGGAGCGAAGCTTTCTTT. The V and J genes are TRBV7-9 and TRBJ1-1, with 8 bases identical to TRBD1. This CDR3 spans 14 amino acids. The V segment lost 7 bases and the J segment 8 bases; nucleotides outside the gene matches: 12. The germline CDR1 and CDR2 sequences are SEHNR and FQNEAQ (reference sequence).

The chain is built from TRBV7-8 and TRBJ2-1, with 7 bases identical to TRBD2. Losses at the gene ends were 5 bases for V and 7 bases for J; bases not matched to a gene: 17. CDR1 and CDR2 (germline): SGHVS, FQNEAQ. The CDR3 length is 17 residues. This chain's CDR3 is CASSPYRIGLGKNEQFF. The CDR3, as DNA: TGTGCCAGCAGCCCATACCGGATAGGACTAGGTAAAAATGAGCAGTTCTTC.

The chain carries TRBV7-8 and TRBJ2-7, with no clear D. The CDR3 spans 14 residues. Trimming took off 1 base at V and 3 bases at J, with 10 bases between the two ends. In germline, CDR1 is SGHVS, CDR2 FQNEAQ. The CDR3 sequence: CASSLVDPYYEQYF. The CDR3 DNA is TGTGCCAGCAGCTTAGTAGACCCCTACTACGAGCAGTACTTC.

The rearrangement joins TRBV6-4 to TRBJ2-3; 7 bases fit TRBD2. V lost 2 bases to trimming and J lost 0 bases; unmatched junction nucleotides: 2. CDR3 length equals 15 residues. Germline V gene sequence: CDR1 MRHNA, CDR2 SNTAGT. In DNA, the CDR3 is TGTGCCAGCAGTGACCAAGCGGGGAGCACAGATACGCAGTATTTT. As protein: CASSDQAGSTDTQYF.